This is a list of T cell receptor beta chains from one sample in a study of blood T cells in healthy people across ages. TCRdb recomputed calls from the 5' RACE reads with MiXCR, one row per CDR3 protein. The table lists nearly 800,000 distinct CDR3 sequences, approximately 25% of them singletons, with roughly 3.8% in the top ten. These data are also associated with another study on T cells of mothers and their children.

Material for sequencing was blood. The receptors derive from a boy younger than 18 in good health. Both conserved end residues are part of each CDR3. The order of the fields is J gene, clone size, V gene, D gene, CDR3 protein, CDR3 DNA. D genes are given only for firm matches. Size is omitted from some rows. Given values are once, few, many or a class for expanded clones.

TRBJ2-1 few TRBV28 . CASSLIEYGEQFF TGTGCCAGCAGTTTGATCGAGTACGGTGAGCAGTTCTTC
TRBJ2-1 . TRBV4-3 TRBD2 CVSSQDMTGLADNEQFF TGCGTCAGCAGCCAAGATATGACCGGACTAGCGGACAATGAGCAGTTCTTC
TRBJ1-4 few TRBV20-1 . CSARVATGVEKLFF TGCAGTGCTAGAGTCGCGACTGGCGTAGAAAAACTGTTTTTT
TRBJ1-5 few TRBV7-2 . CASSFRGRGDQPQHF TGTGCCAGCAGCTTCCGGGGACGGGGAGATCAGCCCCAGCATTTT
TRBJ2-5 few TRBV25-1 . CASRGAQGKETQYF TGTGCCAGCAGGGGCGCACAGGGTAAAGAGACCCAGTACTTC
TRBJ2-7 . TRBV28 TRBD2 CASSSKREVSYEQYF TGTGCCAGCAGTTCCAAGCGGGAGGTCTCCTACGAGCAGTACTTC
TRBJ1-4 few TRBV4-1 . CASSQDLTTTNEKLFF TGCGCCAGCAGCCAAGATTTAACGACAACTAATGAAAAACTGTTTTTT
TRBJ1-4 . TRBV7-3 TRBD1 CASSLTLLEPRGLREKLFF TGTGCCAGCAGCCTTACCCTACTCGAGCCCAGGGGGCTTAGGGAAAAACTGTTTTTT
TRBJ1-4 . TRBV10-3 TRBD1 CAISQGAADEKLFF TGTGCCATCAGCCAGGGGGCCGCGGATGAAAAACTGTTTTTT
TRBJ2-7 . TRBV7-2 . CASSSGGLTSYEQYF TGTGCCAGCAGTTCAGGGGGACTGACAAGCTACGAGCAGTACTTC
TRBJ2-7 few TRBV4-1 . CASSPRGSGVYEQYF TGCGCCAGCAGCCCTCGGGGTAGCGGAGTCTACGAGCAGTACTTC
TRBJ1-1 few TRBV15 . CATSRAPPSTEAFF TGTGCCACCAGCAGAGCCCCCCCTAGCACTGAAGCTTTCTTT
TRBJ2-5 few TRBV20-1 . CSASLRTWVALIQETQYF TGCAGTGCTAGTTTAAGAACCTGGGTCGCGCTGATCCAAGAGACCCAGTACTTC
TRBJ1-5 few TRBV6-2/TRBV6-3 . CASSYFGPEQPQHF TGTGCCAGCAGTTATTTCGGACCGGAACAGCCCCAGCATTTT
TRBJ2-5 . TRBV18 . CTSSPRGVRATGQETQYF TGTACCAGCTCACCACGAGGGGTACGGGCTACCGGACAAGAGACCCAGTACTTC
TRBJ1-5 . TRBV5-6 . CASSEWGRYSNQPQHF TGTGCCAGCAGCGAGTGGGGACGGTATAGCAATCAGCCCCAGCATTTT
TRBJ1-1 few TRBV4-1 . CASSQEGMNTEAFF TGCGCCAGCAGCCAAGAAGGAATGAACACTGAAGCTTTCTTT
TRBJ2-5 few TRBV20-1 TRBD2 CSASNSGSTETQYF TGCAGTGCTAGTAATAGCGGGAGTACCGAGACCCAGTACTTC
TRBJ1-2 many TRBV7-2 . CASSPRGNYGYTF TGTGCCAGCAGCCCCCGGGGTAACTATGGCTACACCTTC
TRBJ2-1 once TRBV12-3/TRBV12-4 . CASSPAGLPNEQFF TGTGCCAGCAGTCCCGCGGGACTCCCCAATGAGCAGTTCTTC
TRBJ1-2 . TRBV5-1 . CASSLAGRTEDGYTF TGCGCCAGCAGCTTGGCCGGGAGGACAGAAGATGGCTACACCTTC
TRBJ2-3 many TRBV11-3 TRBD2 CASSPGTSGSTDTQYF TGTGCCAGCAGTCCGGGCACTAGCGGGAGTACAGATACGCAGTATTTT
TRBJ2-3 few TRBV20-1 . CSARDWEADTQYF TGCAGTGCTAGAGATTGGGAGGCAGATACGCAGTATTTT
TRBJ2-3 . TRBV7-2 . CASSLMRVDTQYF TGTGCCAGCAGCTTAATGAGGGTAGATACGCAGTATTTT
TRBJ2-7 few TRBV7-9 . CASSFGLREQYF TGTGCCAGCAGCTTTGGACTTCGCGAGCAGTACTTC
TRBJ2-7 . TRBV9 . CASSVVLAGYNEQYF TGTGCCAGCAGCGTAGTCTTAGCAGGCTACAATGAGCAGTACTTC
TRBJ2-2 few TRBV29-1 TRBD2 CSVASRGTSAPGTGELFF TGCAGCGTTGCCTCCCGTGGGACTAGCGCCCCCGGCACCGGGGAGCTGTTTTTT
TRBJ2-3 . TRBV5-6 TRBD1 CASSLDDRGTDTQYF TGTGCCAGCAGCTTGGATGACAGGGGGACAGATACGCAGTATTTT
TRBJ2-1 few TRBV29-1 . CSVEEGERYEQFF TGCAGCGTTGAAGAGGGAGAGAGGTATGAGCAGTTCTTC
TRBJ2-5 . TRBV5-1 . CASSLGGGIMTPGEETQYF TGCGCCAGCAGCTTGGGGGGAGGCATAATGACCCCGGGGGAAGAGACCCAGTACTTC
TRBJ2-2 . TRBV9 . CASSVVVGAAAGELFF TGTGCCAGCAGCGTAGTGGTCGGGGCGGCGGCCGGGGAGCTGTTTTTT
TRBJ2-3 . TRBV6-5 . CASSYTRGNTDTQYF TGTGCCAGCAGTTACACCCGCGGAAACACAGATACACAGTATTTT
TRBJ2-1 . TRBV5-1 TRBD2 CASSGREGLVEQFF TGCGCCAGCAGCGGACGGGAGGGCCTGGTTGAGCAGTTCTTC
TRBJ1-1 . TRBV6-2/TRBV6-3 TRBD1 CASSYSPGQGAMGTEAFF TGTGCCAGCAGTTATTCACCGGGACAGGGGGCGATGGGGACTGAAGCTTTCTTT
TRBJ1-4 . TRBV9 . CASSVNSRGEKLFF TGTGCCAGCAGCGTAAACAGTAGAGGTGAAAAACTGTTTTTT
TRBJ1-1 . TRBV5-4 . CASSLALGEAFF TGTGCCAGCAGCTTGGCCCTCGGAGAAGCTTTCTTT
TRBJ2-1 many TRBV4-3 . CASSRTGTGTLRINEQFF TGCGCCAGCAGCCGCACCGGAACCGGGACCCTGCGCATCAATGAGCAGTTCTTC
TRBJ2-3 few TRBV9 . CASSERALGSDTQYF TGTGCCAGCAGCGAGAGGGCCCTCGGATCAGATACGCAGTATTTT
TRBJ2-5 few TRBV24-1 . CATQGAKTQYF TGTGCCACCCAGGGTGCGAAGACCCAGTACTTC
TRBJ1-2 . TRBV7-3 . CASSASSPGYGYTF TGTGCCAGCAGCGCAAGTTCCCCCGGATATGGCTACACCTTC
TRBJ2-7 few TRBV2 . CASSEEVNPQYF TGTGCCAGCAGTGAAGAAGTAAACCCGCAGTACTTC
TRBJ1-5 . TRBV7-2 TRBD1 CASSQYSRGLVNQPQHF TGTGCCAGCAGCCAATATTCCAGGGGGCTCGTCAATCAGCCCCAGCATTTT